Presented here are 32 T cell receptor beta chains from one specimen sequenced in a study of blood T cell repertoires in COVID-19. Clones were read by immunoSEQ multiplex PCR, and TCRdb kept only the in-frame ones, dropping some. The sample records about 270,000 clones, about nine tenths being singletons. The sample taken for sequencing was PBMCs or T cells enriched from blood (not recorded which). These receptors all stem from a woman aged 25 to 39 with acute COVID-19.

The chain carries TRBV5-1 and TRBJ2-1, with a weak D call TRBD2 (5 bases). In germline, CDR1 is SGHRS, CDR2 YFSETQ. Trimming took 0 bases from V and 0 from J, leaving 10 bases between them. The CDR3 is made up of 16 amino acids. The CDR3 sequence is CASSLGAGSSYNEQFF. The DNA of the CDR3 is TGCGCCAGCAGCTTGGGGGCGGGTAGCTCCTACAATGAGCAGTTCTTC. Filled out from reference TRBV5-1 and TRBJ2-1, the complete variable domain reads KAGVTQTPRYLIKTRGQQVTLSCSPISGHRSVSWYQQTPGQGLQFLFEYFSETQRNKGNFPGRFSGRQFSNSRSEMNVSTLELGDSALYLCASSLGAGSSYNEQFFGPGTRLTVL.

This chain uses TRBV5-6 with TRBJ1-4, with D unresolved. The CDR3 contains 13 residues. Trimming removed 0 bases at V and 5 bases at J, with 5 bases between. Germline-derived CDR1 and CDR2 are SGHDT and YYEEEE. The CDR3 here is CASSLARNEKLFF. The CDR3, as DNA: TGTGCCAGCAGCTTGGCGAGGAATGAAAAACTGTTTTTT.

This clone has only a few counts. The V call is TRBV30, the J call TRBJ2-1; weak D call: TRBD2 (6 bases). The CDR3 is 14 amino acids. V lost 4 bases and J lost 9, with 19 bases in between. CDR1 and CDR2 from the germline V gene are GTSNPN and SVGIG (reference sequence). CDR3 region: CAWNRRDKYAEQFF. The CDR3 bases are TGTGCCTGGAATCGGCGGGATAAGTATGCTGAGCAGTTCTTC.

The V call is TRBV28, the J call TRBJ2-1; 8 bases align to TRBD2. Germline-derived CDR1 and CDR2 are MDHEN and SYDVKM. The CDR3 extends over 18 amino acids. Trimming removed 5 bases from V and 2 bases from J; junction bases left unmatched: 14. DNA of the CDR3: TGTGCCAGCAGTCCCTCAACTGGGGGGCGGGAGGCCTACAATGAGCAGTTCTTC. It codes for CASSPSTGGREAYNEQFF.

The chain couples TRBV7-8 to TRBJ2-1; no firm D call. Germline lookup yields CDR1 SGHVS and CDR2 FQNEAQ. Trimming pared 6 bases from V and 0 bases from J, leaving 12 bases between. This CDR3 comprises 15 residues. CDR3 in DNA: TGTGCCAGCAGTAAGGCGGAGAGCTCCTACAATGAGCAGTTCTTC. Translation: CASSKAESSYNEQFF.

As DNA, the CDR3 is TGCGCCAGCAGCTTGAGGACTCCAGAGAATGAGCAGTTCTTC. Its protein product is CASSLRTPENEQFF. J is TRBJ2-1 and V is TRBV5-1; the D gene is possibly TRBD2 (5 bases). There are 14 residues in the CDR3. V lost 1 base, J lost 7 bases, and 12 bases lay in between. Germline CDR1 is SGHRS and CDR2 is YFSETQ. The full variable domain, in which reference TRBV5-1 and TRBJ2-1 provide the parts outside the CDR3, is KAGVTQTPRYLIKTRGQQVTLSCSPISGHRSVSWYQQTPGQGLQFLFEYFSETQRNKGNFPGRFSGRQFSNSRSEMNVSTLELGDSALYLCASSLRTPENEQFFGPGTRLTVL.

This clone occurred a few times. The CDR3 reads CASRPTSGITGELFF. Here the CDR3 DNA reads TGTGCCAGCAGGCCAACTAGCGGGATTACCGGGGAGCTGTTTTTT. This rearrangement joins TRBV5-8 to TRBJ2-2, with 10 bases that match TRBD2. Germline CDR1 and CDR2: SGHTS and YDEGEE. V lost 5 bases and J lost 5; bases outside the gene matches: 6. This CDR3 has 15 amino acids.

The rearrangement links TRBV27 to TRBJ1-2; 10 bases match TRBD1. This CDR3 region has 13 residues. Per the germline V gene, CDR1 is MNHEY and CDR2 is SMNVEV (reference sequence). The V segment lost 8 bases and the J segment 8 bases; nucleotides outside the gene matches: 8. The CDR3 sequence: CASAGTGVKGYTF. In nucleotides, the CDR3 is TGTGCCAGCGCTGGGACAGGGGTAAAGGGCTACACCTTC.

This rearrangement joins TRBV27 to TRBJ1-5; 7 nucleotides agree with TRBD1. CDR1 is MNHEY, CDR2 SMNVEV, per germline (reference sequence). This CDR3 is 15 amino acids long. J gave up 4 bases and V 5 bases, and 8 bases lay outside the gene matches. This CDR3 is CASSRQGPANQPQHF. CDR3 coding DNA: TGTGCCAGCAGTCGACAGGGCCCGGCTAATCAGCCCCAGCATTTT.

This clone has only one observation. The chain has TRBV27 and TRBJ2-1, with D tentatively TRBD2 (6 bases). CDR3 length: 16 amino acids. Germline-derived CDR1 and CDR2 are MNHEY and SMNVEV (reference sequence). The V end lost 5 bases, the J end lost 2 bases, and 16 bases lay between the germline ends. The CDR3 region is CASSPSSGTTYNEQFF. The CDR3 DNA reads TGTGCCAGCAGTCCAAGTAGCGGAACTACCTACAATGAGCAGTTCTTC.

This clone has just one count. The chain recombines TRBV5-1 with TRBJ2-5; 13 bases fit TRBD2. The CDR3 is 16 residues long. V shed 3 bases and J 5 bases; nucleotides not matched to a gene: 7. Germline loops: CDR1 SGHRS, CDR2 YFSETQ. CDR3: CASSSGGLAGVETQYF. Here the CDR3 DNA reads TGCGCCAGCAGCTCGGGCGGACTAGCGGGGGTCGAGACCCAGTACTTC.

This rearrangement joins TRBV7-2 to TRBJ1-3, with a possible D match to TRBD1 (6 bases). Looked up from germline, CDR1 is SGHTA and CDR2 is FQGNSA. Trimming cost V 5 bases and J 4 bases, with 12 bases left between them. The length of the CDR3 is 14 residues. The CDR3 sequence is CASSPTGTGNTIYF. CDR3 coding DNA: TGTGCCAGCAGCCCCACAGGGACCGGAAACACCATATATTTT.

V is TRBV19 and J is TRBJ1-2; D not resolved. CDR3 length equals 13 residues. Germline V CDR1 and CDR2: LNHDA, SQIVND (reference sequence). Trimming removed 6 bases from V and 4 bases from J, with 12 bases in between. CDR3 protein: CASRINIFYGYTF. DNA for the CDR3: TGTGCCAGTAGAATCAACATCTTCTATGGCTACACCTTC.

J is TRBJ2-7 and V is TRBV10-1, with a tentative D call TRBD1 (5 bases). V was clipped by 0 bases and J by 3 bases, with 9 bases between them. The CDR3 covers 14 residues. Germline CDR1 reads WNHNN; CDR2 reads SYGVQD (reference sequence). The CDR3 DNA reads TGCGCCAGCAGTGAGTCGACAGAATACTACGAGCAGTACTTC. Amino acid sequence: CASSESTEYYEQYF.

V usage is TRBV5-8 and J usage is TRBJ1-5, with TRBD1 as a possible D gene (5 bases). The CDR3 sequence is 13 residues long. Germline assignment: CDR1 SGHTS and CDR2 YDEGEE. The V end lost 3 bases, the J end lost 9 bases, and 13 bases lay between the germline ends. Here the CDR3 reads CASSSAWGPPQHF. CDR3 coding DNA: TGTGCCAGCAGCTCTGCCTGGGGCCCGCCCCAGCATTTT. The full variable domain, in which reference TRBV5-8 and TRBJ1-5 provide the parts outside the CDR3, is EAGVTQSPTHLIKTRGQQATLRCSPISGHTSVYWYQQALGLGLQFLLWYDEGEERNRGNFPPRFSGRQFPNYSSELNVNALELEDSALYLCASSSAWGPPQHFGDGTRLSIL.

The rearrangement joins TRBV28 to TRBJ2-2; D perhaps matches TRBD2 (7 bases). This CDR3 comprises 17 residues. V was pared by 5 bases and J by 4 bases, with 20 bases between. Germline CDR1 MDHEN, CDR2 SYDVKM. CDR3 loop: CASSLGLQRGGTGELFF. The DNA of the CDR3 is TGTGCCAGCAGTCTCGGACTGCAAAGGGGGGGCACCGGGGAGCTGTTTTTT.

The rearrangement links TRBV7-3 to TRBJ2-3; weak D call: TRBD2 (6 bases). CDR3 length: 16 residues. V gave up 0 bases and J gave up 0 bases, with 10 bases separating them. In germline, CDR1 is SGHTA, CDR2 FQGTGA. The CDR3 loop reads CASSLTSGSSTDTQYF. For the CDR3, the DNA is TGTGCCAGCAGCTTAACTAGCGGATCTAGCACAGATACGCAGTATTTT.

This clone was observed a handful of times. V usage is TRBV24-1 and J usage is TRBJ2-3; D perhaps matches TRBD2 (6 bases). The germline V and J ends were trimmed by 6 bases and 3 bases, with 18 bases remaining between them. Per the germline V gene, CDR1 is KGHDR and CDR2 is SFDVKD. CDR3 length: 16 amino acids. The CDR3 coding sequence is TGTGCCACCAGTCCCCGACTAGACGCCGATACAGATACGCAGTATTTT. Amino acid sequence: CATSPRLDADTDTQYF.

The V gene is TRBV19, the J gene TRBJ2-7, with no clear D. There are 15 residues in the CDR3. Trimming pared 1 base from V and 4 bases from J, leaving 14 bases between. In germline, CDR1 is LNHDA, CDR2 SQIVND (reference sequence). The chain's CDR3 is CASSIGGKLEYEQYF. The CDR3 region has the DNA TGTGCCAGTAGTATAGGTGGAAAATTGGAGTACGAGCAGTACTTC.

The chain joins TRBV19 to TRBJ2-3; 11 bases line up with TRBD2. CDR3 size: 16 residues. CDR1 is LNHDA, CDR2 SQIVND, per germline (reference sequence). The J segment lost 5 bases and the V segment lost 5 bases, leaving 9 bases of the junction unmatched. CDR3 loop: CASSQGLADFKDTQYF. DNA for the CDR3: TGTGCCAGTAGTCAGGGACTAGCGGATTTCAAAGATACGCAGTATTTT.

The rearrangement links TRBV28 to TRBJ2-5, with TRBD1 matching 7 bases. The V segment lost 5 bases and the J segment 2 bases; nucleotides outside the gene matches: 8. The CDR3 covers 15 residues. Germline CDR1 is MDHEN and CDR2 is SYDVKM. CDR3 sequence reads: CASSASDRVQETQYF. The CDR3, as DNA: TGTGCCAGCAGTGCCTCAGACAGGGTACAAGAGACCCAGTACTTC.

This clone was recorded only once. CDR3 sequence: CASRQNLAGGQNEQFF. DNA of the CDR3: TGCGCCAGCCGGCAAAATCTAGCGGGAGGGCAGAATGAGCAGTTCTTC. This sequence joins TRBV10-2 and TRBJ2-1, with 12 positions matching TRBD2. The V segment lost 8 bases and the J segment 7 bases; nucleotides outside the gene matches: 12. This CDR3 has 16 residues. From germline, CDR1 is WSHSY and CDR2 SAAADI.

This rearrangement joins TRBV6-2 or TRBV6-3 to TRBJ1-2; 8 nucleotides line up with TRBD1. V gave up 6 bases and J gave up 4 bases; unmatched junction bases: 7. The CDR3 has 14 amino acids. In germline, CDR1 is MNHEY, CDR2 SVGEGT. The DNA of the CDR3 is TGTGCCAGCAGCCTTGCAGGGGGCGGCTATGGCTACACCTTC. This sequence encodes CASSLAGGGYGYTF.

This chain connects TRBV7-8 to TRBJ2-7, with 8 bases identical to TRBD2. This CDR3 spans 13 amino acids. V trimming: 5 bases; J trimming: 7 bases; junction bases outside the gene matches: 7. Per germline, CDR1 SGHVS and CDR2 FQNEAQ. The CDR3, as DNA: TGTGCCAGCAGCCCCATTCCGGGAGGGGAGCAGTACTTC. Translated, it gives CASSPIPGGEQYF.

The V and J genes are TRBV9 and TRBJ2-3; D is ambiguous. The V gene's germline CDR1 is SGDLS and CDR2 YYNGEE. Trimming left V 0 bases short and J 0 bases short, with 11 bases between. The CDR3 sequence is 16 residues long. The CDR3 spells CASSVVTSYSTDTQYF. The CDR3 DNA reads as TGTGCCAGCAGCGTAGTGACATCCTATAGCACAGATACGCAGTATTTT.

The V and J genes are TRBV19 and TRBJ2-2; D possibly corresponds to TRBD1 (6 bases). The germline V gene encodes CDR1 LNHDA and CDR2 SQIVND (reference sequence). The CDR3 has 14 residues. V shed 6 bases and J shed 1 base, with 9 bases lying between them. The CDR3 reads CASRMTGNTGELFF. DNA for the CDR3: TGTGCCAGTAGGATGACAGGGAACACCGGGGAGCTGTTTTTT.

Concerning this clone itself: Other DNA sequences in this specimen translate into the identical CDR3. The chain carries TRBV18 and TRBJ1-4, with 9 bases fitting TRBD1. Germline CDR1 and CDR2: KGHSH and LQKENI. The CDR3 contains 15 residues. Trimming removed 0 bases from V and 7 bases from J; junction bases left unmatched: 3. CDR3 sequence: CASSPPGQGVEKLFF. CDR3 DNA: TGTGCCAGCTCACCACCGGGACAGGGAGTTGAAAAACTGTTTTTT.

This clone was picked up one time. One junction end does not reproduce the germline sequence, and a read error may be involved. The chain has TRBV4-1 and TRBJ2-1, with 7 bases aligning to TRBD2. This CDR3 is 14 amino acids long. CDR1 is MGHRA and CDR2 is YSYEKL in the germline V gene. CDR3 sequence (DNA): TGCGCCAGCAGCAAAGAAACTAGGGAGGGTGAGCAGTTCTTC. Protein: CASSKETREGEQFF.

This chain links TRBV19 with TRBJ1-3, with 7 bases matching TRBD1. V gave up 6 bases and J gave up 0 bases; unmatched junction bases: 8. The germline gives CDR1 LNHDA, CDR2 SQIVND (reference sequence). CDR3 length: 16 residues. The CDR3 spells CASRPGTASSGNTIYF. In DNA form, the CDR3 reads TGTGCCAGTAGGCCCGGGACAGCGAGCTCTGGAAACACCATATATTTT.

This clone was counted once. This chain uses TRBV6-1 with TRBJ1-6; TRBD1 might be the D (6 bases). The ends were cut back, 2 bases at V and 6 bases at J, with 11 bases in the middle. CDR1 and CDR2 from the germline V gene are MNHNS and SASEGT. The CDR3 is 15 residues long. The CDR3 protein is CASSEIDRSNSPLHF. In nucleotides, the CDR3 is TGTGCCAGCAGTGAAATTGACAGGAGTAATTCACCCCTCCACTTT.

V usage is TRBV28 and J usage is TRBJ2-7, with D tentatively TRBD2 (6 bases). Deletions cut 5 bases from V and 0 bases from J, with 14 bases between. The CDR3 covers 15 residues. CDR1 is MDHEN and CDR2 is SYDVKM in the germline V gene. The CDR3 spells CASSLGTPRSYEQYF. The DNA for the CDR3 is TGTGCCAGCAGTCTCGGGACTCCTCGCTCCTACGAGCAGTACTTC.

The gene calls are TRBV6-2 or TRBV6-3 and TRBJ1-1; perhaps TRBD1 as D (6 bases). Trimming left V 6 bases short and J 3 bases short, with 11 bases between. The germline CDR1 and CDR2 sequences are MNHEY and SVGEGT. The CDR3 covers 13 residues. The CDR3 sequence: CASSRDTYTEAFF. As DNA, the CDR3 is TGTGCCAGCAGCCGGGACACCTACACTGAAGCTTTCTTT.